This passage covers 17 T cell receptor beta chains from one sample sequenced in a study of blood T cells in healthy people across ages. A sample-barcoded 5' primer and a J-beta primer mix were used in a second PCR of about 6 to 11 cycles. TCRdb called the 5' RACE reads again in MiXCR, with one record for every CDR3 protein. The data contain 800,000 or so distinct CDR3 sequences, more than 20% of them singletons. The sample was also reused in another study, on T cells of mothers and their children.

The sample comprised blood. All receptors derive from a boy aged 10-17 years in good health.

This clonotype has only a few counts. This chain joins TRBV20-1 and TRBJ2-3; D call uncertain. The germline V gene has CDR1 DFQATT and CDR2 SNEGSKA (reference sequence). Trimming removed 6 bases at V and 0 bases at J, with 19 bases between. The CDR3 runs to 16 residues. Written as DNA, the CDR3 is TGCAGTGCATGGAAGGTCTCTGAAACTAGCACAGATACGCAGTATTTT. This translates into CSAWKVSETSTDTQYF.

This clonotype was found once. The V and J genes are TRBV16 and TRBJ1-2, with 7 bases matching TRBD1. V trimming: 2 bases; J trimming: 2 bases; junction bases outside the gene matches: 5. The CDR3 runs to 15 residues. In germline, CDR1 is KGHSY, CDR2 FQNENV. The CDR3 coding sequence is TGTGCCAGCAGCCAAACGGCAGGGGGGAACTATGGCTACACCTTC. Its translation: CASSQTAGGNYGYTF.

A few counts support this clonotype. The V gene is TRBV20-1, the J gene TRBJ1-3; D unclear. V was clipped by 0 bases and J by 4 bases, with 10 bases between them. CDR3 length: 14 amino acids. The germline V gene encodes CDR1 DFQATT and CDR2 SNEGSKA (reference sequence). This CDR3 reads CSARDMVLGNTIYF. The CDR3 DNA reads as TGCAGTGCTAGAGATATGGTTTTGGGAAACACCATATATTTT.

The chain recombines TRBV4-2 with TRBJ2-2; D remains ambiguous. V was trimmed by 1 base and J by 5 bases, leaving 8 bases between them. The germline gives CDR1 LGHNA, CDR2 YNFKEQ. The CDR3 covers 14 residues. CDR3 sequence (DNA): TGTGCCAGCAGCCAAGTTGACTTAACCGGGGAGCTGTTTTTT. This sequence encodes CASSQVDLTGELFF.

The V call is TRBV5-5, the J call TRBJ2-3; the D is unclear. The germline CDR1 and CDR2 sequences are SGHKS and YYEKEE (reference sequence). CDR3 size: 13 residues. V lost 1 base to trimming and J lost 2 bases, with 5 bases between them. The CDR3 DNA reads TGTGCCAGCAGCTTGTTTTCCACAGATACGCAGTATTTT. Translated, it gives CASSLFSTDTQYF.

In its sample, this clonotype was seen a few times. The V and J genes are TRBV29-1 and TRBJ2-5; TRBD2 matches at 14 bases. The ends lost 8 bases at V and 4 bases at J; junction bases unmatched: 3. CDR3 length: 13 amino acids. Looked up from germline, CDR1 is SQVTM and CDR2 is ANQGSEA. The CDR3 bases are TGCAGCCTTGGACTAGCGGGAGGAGAGACCCAGTACTTC. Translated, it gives CSLGLAGGETQYF.

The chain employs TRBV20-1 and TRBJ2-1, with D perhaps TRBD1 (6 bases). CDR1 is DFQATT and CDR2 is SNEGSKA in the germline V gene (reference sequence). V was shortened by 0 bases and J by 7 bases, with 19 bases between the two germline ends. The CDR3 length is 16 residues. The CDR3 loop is CSARDPLQGQGNEQFF. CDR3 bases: TGCAGTGCTAGAGATCCCCTTCAGGGGCAAGGGAATGAGCAGTTCTTC.

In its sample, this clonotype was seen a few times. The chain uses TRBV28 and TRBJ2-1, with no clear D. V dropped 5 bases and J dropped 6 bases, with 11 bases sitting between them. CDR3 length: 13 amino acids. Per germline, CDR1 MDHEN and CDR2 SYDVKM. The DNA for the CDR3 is TGTGCCAGCAGTCTCCCGGCAGGCAATGAGCAGTTCTTC. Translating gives CASSLPAGNEQFF.

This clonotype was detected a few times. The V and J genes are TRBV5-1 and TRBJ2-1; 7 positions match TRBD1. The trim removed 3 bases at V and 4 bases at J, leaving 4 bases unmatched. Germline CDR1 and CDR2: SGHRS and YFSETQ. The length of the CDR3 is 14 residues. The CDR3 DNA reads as TGCGCCAGCAGCTGGGGACAGTCATACAATGAGCAGTTCTTC. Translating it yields CASSWGQSYNEQFF. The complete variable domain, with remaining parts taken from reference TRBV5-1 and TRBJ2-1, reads KAGVTQTPRYLIKTRGQQVTLSCSPISGHRSVSWYQQTPGQGLQFLFEYFSETQRNKGNFPGRFSGRQFSNSRSEMNVSTLELGDSALYLCASSWGQSYNEQFFGPGTRLTVL.

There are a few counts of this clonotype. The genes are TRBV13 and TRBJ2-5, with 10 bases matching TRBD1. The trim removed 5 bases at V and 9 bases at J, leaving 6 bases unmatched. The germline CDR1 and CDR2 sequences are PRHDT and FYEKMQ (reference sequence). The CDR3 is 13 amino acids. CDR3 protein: CASSADRGRAQYF. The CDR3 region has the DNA TGTGCCAGCAGCGCCGACAGGGGGCGGGCCCAGTACTTC.

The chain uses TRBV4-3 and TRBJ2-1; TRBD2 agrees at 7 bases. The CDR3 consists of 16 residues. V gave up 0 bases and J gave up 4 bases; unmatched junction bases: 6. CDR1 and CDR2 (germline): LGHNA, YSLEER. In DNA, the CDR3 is TGCGCCAGCAGCCAAGATCCCCTAGCGGAGTACAATGAGCAGTTCTTC. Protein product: CASSQDPLAEYNEQFF.

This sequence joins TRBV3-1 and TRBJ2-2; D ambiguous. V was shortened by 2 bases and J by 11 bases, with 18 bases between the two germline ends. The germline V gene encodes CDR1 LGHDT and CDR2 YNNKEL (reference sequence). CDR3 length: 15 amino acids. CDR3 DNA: TGTGCCAGCAGCCAAATCTCTCTTCAACCGAGAGAGCTGTTTTTT. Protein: CASSQISLQPRELFF.

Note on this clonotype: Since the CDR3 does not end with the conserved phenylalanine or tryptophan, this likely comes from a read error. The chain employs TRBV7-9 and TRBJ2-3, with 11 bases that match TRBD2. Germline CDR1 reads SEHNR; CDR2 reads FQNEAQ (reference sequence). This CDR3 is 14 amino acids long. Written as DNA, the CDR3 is TGTGCCAGCAGCCTAGCGGGGGGCCGAGGTACGCAGTATGTT. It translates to CASSLAGGRGTQYV.

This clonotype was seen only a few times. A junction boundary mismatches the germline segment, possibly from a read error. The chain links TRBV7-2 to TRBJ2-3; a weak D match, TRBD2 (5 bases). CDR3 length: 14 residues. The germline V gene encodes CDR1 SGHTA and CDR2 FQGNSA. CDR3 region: CACSLRGGSDTQYF. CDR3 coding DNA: TGTGCCTGCAGTCTGAGAGGCGGGTCAGATACGCAGTATTTT.

The CDR3 protein is CASSLGGLGYEQFF. The CDR3 region has the DNA TGTGCCAGCAGCCTAGGGGGTTTAGGGTATGAGCAGTTCTTC. This chain uses TRBV7-6 with TRBJ2-1, with a tentative D call TRBD1 (6 bases). Germline V gene sequence: CDR1 SGHVS, CDR2 FNYEAQ. The CDR3 has 14 residues. Trimming cost V 5 bases and J 8 bases, with 16 bases left between them.

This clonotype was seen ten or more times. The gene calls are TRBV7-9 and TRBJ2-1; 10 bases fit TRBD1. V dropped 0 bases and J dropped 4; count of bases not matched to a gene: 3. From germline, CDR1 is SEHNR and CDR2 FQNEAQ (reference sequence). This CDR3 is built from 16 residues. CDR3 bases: TGTGCCAGCAGCTTAGCGACAGGGGGCTCTTACAATGAGCAGTTCTTC. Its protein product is CASSLATGGSYNEQFF.

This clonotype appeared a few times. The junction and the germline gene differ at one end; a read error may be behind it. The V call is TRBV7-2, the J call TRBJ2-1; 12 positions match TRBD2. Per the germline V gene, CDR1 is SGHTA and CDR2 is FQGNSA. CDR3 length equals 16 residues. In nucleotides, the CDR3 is TGTGCCAGCAGCCCCTGGACTAGCGGGACCCCAGGAGAGCAGCTCTTC. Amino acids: CASSPWTSGTPGEQLF.